The rows below give T cell receptor beta chains drawn from one sample of a study of T cells in Graves' hyperthyroidism and ophthalmopathy. A single record per CDR3 protein comes from TCRdb applying MiXCR to the multiplex PCR reads. The data show a few hundred thousand distinct CDR3 sequences, with about 14% seen just once and about 18% held by the top ten. The sequenced sample was blood. The source is a woman aged 25 to 39 with Graves' ophthalmopathy. Each CDR3 is given without its conserved first and last residue.

>TRBV27|TRBJ2-5
ASSLSAFGVAETQY
>TRBV12-3/TRBV12-4|TRBJ1-5
ASSFTVGTGGQPQH
>TRBV12-3/TRBV12-4|TRBJ2-1
ASSLNRWNEQF
>TRBV20-1|TRBJ2-5
SARTDRGRETQY
>TRBV9|TRBJ1-6
ASSTEPGGTPISPLH
>TRBV6-1|TRBJ1-2
ASRQTRGGSSLSNYGYT
>TRBV12-3/TRBV12-4|TRBJ1-2
ASRGPGAPGYT
>TRBV18|TRBJ2-2
ASSPLLWGTGELF
>TRBV5-6|TRBJ2-5
ASSYRFGETQY
>TRBV28|TRBJ2-3
ASSLSPGHPQY
>TRBV13|TRBJ2-1
ASSREPGVSYNEQF
>TRBV4-1|TRBJ2-5
ASSQASEETQY
>TRBV10-2|TRBJ1-1
ASSVLGEGTEAF
>TRBV6-6|TRBJ1-1
ASSYLGNTEAF
>TRBV7-6|TRBJ1-5
ASSTGTDLFTGNQPQH
>TRBV6-1|TRBJ1-1
ASSVGQGVGGTEAS
>TRBV7-4|TRBJ1-2
ASSLGSQSSYT
>TRBV12-3/TRBV12-4|TRBJ2-7
ASSLLGGTYEQY
>TRBV3-1|TRBJ2-7
ASSQAAGPAYERY
>TRBV28|TRBJ1-1
ASSPSREAF
>TRBV20-1|TRBJ1-2
SAPGQGTTYGYT
>TRBV27|TRBJ1-1
ASSTPGGRTEAF
>TRBV9|TRBJ1-6
ASSVEVIGGSPLH
>TRBV7-9|TRBJ2-7
ASSLDRGQDEQY
>TRBV6-1|TRBJ2-7
ASAGGTGGYEQY
>TRBV11-3|TRBJ2-2
ASSLVILLGELF
>TRBV20-1|TRBJ2-1
SAKGMRTLSYNEQF
>TRBV11-1|TRBJ2-4
ASSLRSGQGKNIQY
>TRBV30|TRBJ2-7
AWSGPDYEQY
>TRBV19|TRBJ2-3
ASSPGDPTDTQY
>TRBV28|TRBJ2-3
ASSLASGGEADTQY
>TRBV2|TRBJ1-5
ASSEARGGTSNQPQH
>TRBV5-5|TRBJ1-5
ASSLLLLKQGAPSNQPQH
>TRBV6-2/TRBV6-3|TRBJ2-5
ASSYSTSGRYQETQY
>TRBV7-2|TRBJ2-1
ASSLSASREQF
>TRBV20-1|TRBJ2-3
SARVPGSTDTQY
>TRBV6-1|TRBJ2-5
ASTGWSGGETQY
>TRBV3-1|TRBJ1-2
ASSQDRKEVDYGYT
>TRBV3-1|TRBJ2-3
ASSQQLFMADTQY
>TRBV19|TRBJ1-5
ASSGGVRNQPQH
>TRBV28|TRBJ1-5
ASNPGVANQPQH
>TRBV30|TRBJ2-1
AWDRGWDNEQF
>TRBV12-3/TRBV12-4|TRBJ2-3
ASRRFPRMTDTQY
>TRBV10-3|TRBJ2-1
AISESVSASYNEQF
>TRBV7-9|TRBJ2-1
ASSSPGGRGGANNEQF
>TRBV18|TRBJ1-5
ASSPWDNNQPQH
>TRBV20-1|TRBJ2-1
SARGPWGGGGTYNEQF
>TRBV12-3/TRBV12-4|TRBJ2-7
ASGIAGVNYEQY
>TRBV2|TRBJ2-5
ASSPSGGGTTQY